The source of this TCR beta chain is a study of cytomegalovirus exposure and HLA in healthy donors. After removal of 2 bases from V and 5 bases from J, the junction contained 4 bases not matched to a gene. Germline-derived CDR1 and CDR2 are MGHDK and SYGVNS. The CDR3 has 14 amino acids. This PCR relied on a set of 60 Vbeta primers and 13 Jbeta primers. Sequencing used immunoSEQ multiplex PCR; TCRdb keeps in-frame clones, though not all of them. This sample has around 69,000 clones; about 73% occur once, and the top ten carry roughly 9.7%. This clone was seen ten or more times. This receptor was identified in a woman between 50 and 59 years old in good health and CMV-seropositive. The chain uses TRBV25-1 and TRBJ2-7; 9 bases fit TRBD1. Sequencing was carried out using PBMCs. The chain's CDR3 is CASSEQTGGNEQYF. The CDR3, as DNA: TGTGCCAGCAGTGAACAAACAGGGGGCAACGAGCAGTACTTC.